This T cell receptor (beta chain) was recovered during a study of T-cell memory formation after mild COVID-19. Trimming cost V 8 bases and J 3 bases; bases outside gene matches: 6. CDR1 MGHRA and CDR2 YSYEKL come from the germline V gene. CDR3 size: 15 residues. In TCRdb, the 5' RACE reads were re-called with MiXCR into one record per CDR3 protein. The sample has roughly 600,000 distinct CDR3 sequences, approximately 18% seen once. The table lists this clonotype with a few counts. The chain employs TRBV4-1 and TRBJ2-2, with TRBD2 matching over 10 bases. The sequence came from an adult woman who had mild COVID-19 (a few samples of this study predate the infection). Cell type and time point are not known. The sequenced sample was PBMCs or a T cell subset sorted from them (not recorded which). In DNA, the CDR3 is TGCGCCAGCGAGTCTAGCGGGGGATACACCGGGGAGCTGTTTTTT. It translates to CASESSGGYTGELFF.